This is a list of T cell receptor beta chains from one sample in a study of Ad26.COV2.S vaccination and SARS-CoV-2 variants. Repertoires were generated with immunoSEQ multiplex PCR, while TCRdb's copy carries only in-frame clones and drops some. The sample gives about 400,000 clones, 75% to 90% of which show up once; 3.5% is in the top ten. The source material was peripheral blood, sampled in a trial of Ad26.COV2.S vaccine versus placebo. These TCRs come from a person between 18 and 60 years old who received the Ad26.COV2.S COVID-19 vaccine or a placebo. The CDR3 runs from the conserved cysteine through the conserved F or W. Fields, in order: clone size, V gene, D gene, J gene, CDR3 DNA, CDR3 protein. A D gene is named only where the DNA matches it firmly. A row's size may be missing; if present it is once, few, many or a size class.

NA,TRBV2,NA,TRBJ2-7,TGTGCCAGCAGTGAAGCGGGTAGGTTCTACGAGCAGTACTTC,CASSEAGRFYEQYF
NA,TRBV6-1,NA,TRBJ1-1,TGTGCCAGCAGTGGGGACGAGATTGAGGGCTGGGACACTGAAGCTTTCTTT,CASSGDEIEGWDTEAFF
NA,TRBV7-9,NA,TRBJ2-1,TGTGCCAGCAGCTCACAGGACAGGGAGGGGGAGCAGTTCTTC,CASSSQDREGEQFF
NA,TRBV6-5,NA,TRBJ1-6,TGTGCCAGCAGCCAACAGAGAAGCTATAATTCACCCCTCCACTTT,CASSQQRSYNSPLHF
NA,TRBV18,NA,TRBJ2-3,TGTGCCAGCTCACCCACAACAGATACGCAGTATTTT,CASSPTTDTQYF
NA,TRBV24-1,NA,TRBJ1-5,TGTGCCATCTACCCTACGTGGATTGTTCAGCCCCAGCATTTT,CAIYPTWIVQPQHF
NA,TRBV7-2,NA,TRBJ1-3,TGTGCCAGCAGCTTAGACGGGGCTGGAAACACCATATATTTT,CASSLDGAGNTIYF
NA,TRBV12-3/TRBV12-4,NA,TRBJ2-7,TGTGCCAGCAGCAAAACAAGATACGAGCAGTACTTC,CASSKTRYEQYF
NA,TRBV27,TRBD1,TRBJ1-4,TGTGCCAGCAGTTTGAGCCCTCCGGGACAGGGTGGCCAACTGTTTTTT,CASSLSPPGQGGQLFF
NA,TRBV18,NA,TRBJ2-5,TGTGCCAGCTCACGAGCAGAGACCCAGTACTTC,CASSRAETQYF
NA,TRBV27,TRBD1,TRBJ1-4,TGTGCCAGCAGCCAGGACAGGGGGCAGAAACTGTTTTTT,CASSQDRGQKLFF
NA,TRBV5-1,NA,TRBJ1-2,TGCGCCAGCAGCCCTGAGGCAGGGACTCTTTATGGCTACACCTTC,CASSPEAGTLYGYTF
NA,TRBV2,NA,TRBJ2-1,TGTGCCAGCAGTGAAAGCTCCTACAATGAGCAGTTCTTC,CASSESSYNEQFF
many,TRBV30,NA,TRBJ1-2,TGTGCCTGGGGTTCTGGCTACACCTTC,CAWGSGYTF
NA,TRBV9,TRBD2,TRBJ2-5,TGTGCCAGCGCGCCGGGGACTAGCGTAGAGACCCAGTACTTC,CASAPGTSVETQYF
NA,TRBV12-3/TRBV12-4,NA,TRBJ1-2,TGTGCCAGCAGTGCACCTGGGCTGGGCTACACCTTC,CASSAPGLGYTF
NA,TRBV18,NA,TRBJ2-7,TGTGCCAGCTCACCAGTCGGGGGTAGCTCCTACGAGCAGTACTTC,CASSPVGGSSYEQYF
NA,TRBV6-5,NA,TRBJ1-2,TGTGCCAGCAGTCCCGGGACGGCCTCGGATGGCTACACCTTC,CASSPGTASDGYTF
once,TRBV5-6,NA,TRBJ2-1,TGTGCCAGCAGCTCGGTGGCTAGCCGGGAAAGGTCCAATGAGCAGTTCTTC,CASSSVASRERSNEQFF
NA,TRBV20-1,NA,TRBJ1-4,TGCAGTGCTAGTCGGGGGAGGGAGCTCTCCCCAAATGAAAAACTGTTTTTT,CSASRGRELSPNEKLFF
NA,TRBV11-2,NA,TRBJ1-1,TGTGCCAGCAGCCCTTCTTTGAACACTGAAGCTTTCTTT,CASSPSLNTEAFF
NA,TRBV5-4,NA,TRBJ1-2,TGTGCCAGCAGCTTGGGACAAGCTAACTATGGCTACACCTTC,CASSLGQANYGYTF
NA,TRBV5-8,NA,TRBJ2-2,TGTGCCAGCAACTCAAGAGTCAACACCGGGGAGCTGTTTTTT,CASNSRVNTGELFF
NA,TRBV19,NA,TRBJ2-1,TGTGCCAGTACGGCGGGGCATAACAATGAGCAGTTCTTC,CASTAGHNNEQFF
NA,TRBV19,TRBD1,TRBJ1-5,TGTGCCAGTAGGGTGGAGGGGGCAAGTGTTCAGCCCCAGCATTTT,CASRVEGASVQPQHF
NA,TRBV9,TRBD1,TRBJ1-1,TGTGCCAGCAGCGGACGACAGGGTTCGAACACTGAAGCTTTCTTT,CASSGRQGSNTEAFF
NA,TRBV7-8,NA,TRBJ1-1,TGTGCCAGCAGCCCCGAGGGGAGACAAAACACTGAAGCTTTCTTT,CASSPEGRQNTEAFF
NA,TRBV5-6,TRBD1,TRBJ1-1,TGTGCCAGCAGCGGGGGACAGGGGGTCACTGAAGCTTTCTTT,CASSGGQGVTEAFF
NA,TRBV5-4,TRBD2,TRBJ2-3,TGTGCCAGCAGCTCAGGACTAGCGGGGGGAGAGGATACGCAGTATTTT,CASSSGLAGGEDTQYF
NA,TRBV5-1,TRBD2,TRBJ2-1,TGCGCCAGCAGACCCAGACTAGCGGGGGCCCTAGAGAATGAGCAGTTCTTC,CASRPRLAGALENEQFF
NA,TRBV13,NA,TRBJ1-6,TGTGCCAGCAGCTTGGGACACCCCCGACGTTCACCCCTCCACTTT,CASSLGHPRRSPLHF
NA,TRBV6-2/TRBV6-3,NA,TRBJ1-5,TGTGCCAGCAGCCTCCGCGGAGCTTATAGCAATCAGCCCCAGCATTTT,CASSLRGAYSNQPQHF
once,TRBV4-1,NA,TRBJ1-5,TGCGCCAGCAGGTCTGCCGAGTCCCTCTTGGGGCCCCAGCATTTT,CASRSAESLLGPQHF
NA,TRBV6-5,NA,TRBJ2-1,TGTGCCAGCAGTTCCGGGACAAAAAATGAGCAGTTCTTC,CASSSGTKNEQFF
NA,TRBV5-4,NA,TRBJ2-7,TGTGCCAGCAGCTCCAAATCAGGGACGGTCTTCTACGAGCAGTACTTC,CASSSKSGTVFYEQYF
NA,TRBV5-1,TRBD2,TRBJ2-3,TGCGCCAGCAGCTTGGAATTAGCGGGGGCCACAGATACGCAGTATTTT,CASSLELAGATDTQYF
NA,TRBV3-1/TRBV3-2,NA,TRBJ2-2,TGTGCCAGCAGCCTGGGGACCGGGGAGCTGTTTTTT,CASSLGTGELFF
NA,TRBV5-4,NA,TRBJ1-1,TGTGCCAGCAGCTTGGGAAAGGGGGAGAACACTGAAGCTTTCTTT,CASSLGKGENTEAFF
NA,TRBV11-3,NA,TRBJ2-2,TGTGCCAGCAGCTTAAATTCGGGGGCCGGGGAGCTGTTTTTT,CASSLNSGAGELFF
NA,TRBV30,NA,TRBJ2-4,TGTGCCTGGAGTATGGGAGTGTGGGGGATCGAAGCCAAAAACATTCAGTACTTC,CAWSMGVWGIEAKNIQYF
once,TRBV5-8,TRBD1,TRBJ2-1,TGTGCCAGCAACCCAGGGGGCTCCTACAATGAGCAGTTCTTC,CASNPGGSYNEQFF
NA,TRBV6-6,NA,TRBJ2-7,TGTGCCAGCAGACCCACGCAGGGTCTAACCTACGAGCAGTACTTC,CASRPTQGLTYEQYF
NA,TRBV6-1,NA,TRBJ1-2,TGTGCCAGCAGTGAAGAGCTGGGCCAGGGCCCGACTTATGGCTACACCTTC,CASSEELGQGPTYGYTF
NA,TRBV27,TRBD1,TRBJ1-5,TGTGCCAGCAGTTTACTACCAGGGGGGAGTCAGCCCCAGCATTTT,CASSLLPGGSQPQHF
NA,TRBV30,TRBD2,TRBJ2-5,TGTGCCTGGAGTGTACGGGAGGAAACCCAGTACTTC,CAWSVREETQYF
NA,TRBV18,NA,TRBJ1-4,TGTGCCAGCTCACCTTTCGCGAATGAAAAACTGTTTTTT,CASSPFANEKLFF
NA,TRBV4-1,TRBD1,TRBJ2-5,TGCGCCAGCAGCCGGACAGGGATAGGGACCCAGTACTTC,CASSRTGIGTQYF
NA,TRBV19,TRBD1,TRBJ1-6,TGTGCCAGTAGTTTCCGGGACAGGGGAACAAATTCACCCCTCCACTTT,CASSFRDRGTNSPLHF
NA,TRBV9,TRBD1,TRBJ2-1,TGTGCCAGCAGCGCCATGACAGGGGCCAATGAGCAGTTCTTC,CASSAMTGANEQFF
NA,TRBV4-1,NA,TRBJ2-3,TGCGCCAGCAGCCGCGAGGCCAGCCGCACAGATACGCAGTATTTT,CASSREASRTDTQYF
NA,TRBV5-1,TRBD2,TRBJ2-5,TGCGCCAGCAGCTTGTGGCCCGGACTAGCGGATCAAGAGACCCAGTACTTC,CASSLWPGLADQETQYF
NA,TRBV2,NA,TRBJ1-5,TGTGCCAGCAGTGAAGAGGTGAACAATCAGCCCCAGCATTTT,CASSEEVNNQPQHF
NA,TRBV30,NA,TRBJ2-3,TGTGCCTGGAGCCCTAGCACAGATACGCAGTATTTT,CAWSPSTDTQYF
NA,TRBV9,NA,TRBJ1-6,TGTGCCAGCAGCCCCCTCGGCCTCCCTAATTCACCCCTCCACTTT,CASSPLGLPNSPLHF
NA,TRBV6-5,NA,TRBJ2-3,TGTGCCAGCAGTAAAACAAATCCTAGCACCGATACGCAGTATTTT,CASSKTNPSTDTQYF
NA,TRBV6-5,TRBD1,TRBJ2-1,TGTGCCAGCAGTTACTTACAGGGGGGCGTTAATGAGCAGTTCTTC,CASSYLQGGVNEQFF
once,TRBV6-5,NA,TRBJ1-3,TGTGCCAGCAGTCAGACAAGGAGGTTTGGAAACACCATATATTTT,CASSQTRRFGNTIYF